The 24 T cell receptor beta chains presented below share a single source sample, sequenced in a study of blood T cell repertoires in COVID-19. Clones were sequenced by immunoSEQ multiplex PCR, and TCRdb holds only the in-frame ones, with some missing. The data contain around 140,000 clones, 81% of them seen just once; the ten biggest clones take up roughly 9%. Sequences were obtained from peripheral blood. These receptors were taken from a woman aged 55-69 years with active or convalescent COVID-19.

This rearrangement joins TRBV6-6 to TRBJ1-1; 7 bases agree with TRBD1. CDR1 MNHNY and CDR2 SVGAGI come from the germline V gene (reference sequence). The CDR3 sequence is 14 residues long. With V trimmed by 6 bases and J by 1 base, 5 bases remained unmatched. The chain's CDR3 is CASRRTGRNTEAFF. CDR3 DNA: TGTGCCAGCAGACGGACAGGCCGGAACACTGAAGCTTTCTTT.

This chain uses TRBV5-5 with TRBJ2-1; 9 bases line up with TRBD2. CDR1 is SGHKS, CDR2 YYEKEE, per germline (reference sequence). The CDR3 contains 18 residues. J was trimmed by 4 bases and V by 1 base; bases with no gene match: 12. The CDR3 protein is CASSLTGTSTLWYNEQFF. CDR3 bases: TGTGCCAGCAGCTTGACGGGGACTAGCACCTTGTGGTACAATGAGCAGTTCTTC.

This clone has more than one count but fewer than ten. V is TRBV2 and J is TRBJ1-5; 7 bases align to TRBD1. Germline trimming cut 7 bases from V and 4 bases from J; bases unmatched to any gene: 10. This CDR3 comprises 15 residues. Germline CDR1 is SNHLY and CDR2 is FYNNEI. CDR3 loop: CASMDRRGPNQPQHF. The CDR3 bases are TGTGCCAGCATGGACAGGAGGGGACCTAATCAGCCCCAGCATTTT. Full variable domain (outside the CDR3, taken from reference TRBV2 and TRBJ1-5): EPEVTQTPSHQVTQMGQEVILRCVPISNHLYFYWYRQILGQKVEFLVSFYNNEISEKSEIFDDQFSVERPDGSNFTLKIRSTKLEDSAMYFCASMDRRGPNQPQHFGDGTRLSIL.

The J gene is TRBJ2-7, the V gene TRBV6-6; 13 positions agree with TRBD2. CDR1 MNHNY and CDR2 SVGAGI come from the germline V gene (reference sequence). The CDR3 consists of 15 residues. Trimming cost V 6 bases and J 5 bases; bases outside gene matches: 7. As DNA, the CDR3 is TGTGCCAGCAGAGAACTAGCGGGAGGGTCCCACGAGCAGTACTTC. Amino acids: CASRELAGGSHEQYF.

This chain connects TRBV5-1 to TRBJ2-7; no firm D call. CDR1 and CDR2 from the germline V gene are SGHRS and YFSETQ. The V end lost 0 bases, the J end lost 12 bases, and 13 bases lay between the germline ends. The CDR3 has 12 amino acids. The CDR3 reads CASSLEHVPLYF. The CDR3 DNA reads as TGCGCCAGCAGCTTGGAACATGTGCCCCTGTACTTC.

The chain couples TRBV10-3 to TRBJ1-1; D is possibly TRBD1 (5 bases). V lost 11 bases and J 0 bases, leaving 16 bases between the germline ends. Germline V gene lookup returns CDR1 ENHRY and CDR2 SYGVKD. The CDR3 is 14 amino acids. The DNA for the CDR3 is TGTGCCCCCGGGGGGGAAGGCATGAACACTGAAGCTTTCTTT. Translation gives CAPGGEGMNTEAFF.

The chain carries TRBV5-4 and TRBJ1-1; maybe TRBD1 (6 bases). V lost 3 bases to trimming and J lost 4 bases, with 16 bases between them. CDR3 length: 15 amino acids. Germline V lookup: CDR1 SGHNT, CDR2 YYREEE (reference sequence). This chain's CDR3 is CASSYLQGLLTEAFF. CDR3 bases: TGTGCCAGCAGCTACCTACAGGGATTACTCACTGAAGCTTTCTTT.

The chain couples TRBV6-5 to TRBJ1-2, with D possibly being TRBD1 (5 bases). The CDR3 spans 13 residues. Germline CDR1 reads MNHEY; CDR2 reads SVGAGI. V dropped 5 bases and J dropped 5 bases, with 12 bases sitting between them. The CDR3 loop is CASSPTGGYGYTF. Here the CDR3 DNA reads TGTGCCAGCAGTCCCACGGGGGGATATGGCTACACCTTC.

This rearrangement joins TRBV6-5 to TRBJ1-1; 9 nucleotides line up with TRBD1. Germline-derived CDR1 and CDR2 are MNHEY and SVGAGI. V lost 2 bases and J lost 5; bases outside the gene matches: 6. The CDR3 sequence is 15 residues long. The CDR3 bases are TGTGCCAGCAGTTACACTGGACAGGGGTGGACTGAAGCTTTCTTT. Residues: CASSYTGQGWTEAFF.

The CDR3 DNA reads TGTGCCAGTAGTATTGAGGATACGCAGTATTTT. Its translation is CASSIEDTQYF. This chain joins TRBV19 and TRBJ2-3; no clear D. CDR3 length: 11 residues. CDR1 LNHDA and CDR2 SQIVND come from the germline V gene (reference sequence). V was clipped by 3 bases and J by 6 bases, with 4 bases between them. The complete variable domain, with remaining parts taken from reference TRBV19 and TRBJ2-3, reads DGGITQSPKYLFRKEGQNVTLSCEQNLNHDAMYWYRQDPGQGLRLIYYSQIVNDFQKGDIAEGYSVSREKKESFPLTVTSAQKNPTAFYLCASSIEDTQYFGPGTRLTVL.

The chain has TRBV4-3 and TRBJ2-6; 8 bases fit TRBD2. Germline values: CDR1 LGHNA, CDR2 YSLEER. J was trimmed by 7 bases and V by 8 bases; bases with no gene match: 7. This CDR3 contains 14 residues. This chain's CDR3 is CASPREGIANVLTF. The DNA for the CDR3 is TGCGCCAGCCCCCGGGAGGGGATAGCCAACGTCCTGACTTTC.

V and J are TRBV12-3 or TRBV12-4 and TRBJ1-1, with a weak D call TRBD1 (6 bases). The CDR3 extends over 13 amino acids. V lost 5 bases, J lost 4 bases, and 11 bases lay in between. The CDR3 loop is CASSTGKSTEAFF. The CDR3 region has the DNA TGTGCCAGCAGTACAGGGAAGAGCACTGAAGCTTTCTTT.

This clone was found once. Here the CDR3 reads CASRGGTGTGELFF. Written as DNA, the CDR3 is TGTGCCAGCAGGGGGGGGACAGGGACCGGGGAGCTGTTTTTT. The chain uses TRBV2 and TRBJ2-2, with 9 bases aligning to TRBD1. The CDR3 length is 14 residues. After removal of 6 bases from V and 5 bases from J, the junction contained 4 bases not matched to a gene. Germline V gene sequence: CDR1 SNHLY, CDR2 FYNNEI.

In this sample, this clone turned up once. This chain connects TRBV6-5 to TRBJ1-6; possibly TRBD1 for D (5 bases). CDR3 length: 16 residues. Germline CDR1 and CDR2: MNHEY and SVGAGI. V was pared by 0 bases and J by 5 bases, with 11 bases between. The CDR3 coding sequence is TGTGCCAGCAGTTACTCGTCGGGGGATGATAATTCACCCCTCCACTTT. Translating it yields CASSYSSGDDNSPLHF.

The CDR3 DNA reads TGCGCCAGCAGCCCTAAGGGGAATGGCTACACCTTC. As protein: CASSPKGNGYTF. The chain couples TRBV4-3 to TRBJ1-2; weak D call: TRBD1 (5 bases). The V end lost 4 bases, the J end lost 6 bases, and 9 bases lay between the germline ends. Germline V lookup: CDR1 LGHNA, CDR2 YSLEER. The CDR3 covers 12 residues.

V usage is TRBV29-1 and J usage is TRBJ2-3, with 7 bases matching TRBD1. Per the germline V gene, CDR1 is SQVTM and CDR2 is ANQGSEA. J was trimmed by 6 bases and V by 8 bases; bases with no gene match: 14. The CDR3 consists of 14 residues. The CDR3 protein is CSPGQDALWDTQYF. The CDR3 DNA reads as TGCAGCCCCGGACAGGATGCCCTGTGGGATACGCAGTATTTT.

The rearrangement uses TRBV10-2 and TRBJ2-3; 9 bases fit TRBD1. This CDR3 is built from 13 residues. The ends lost 8 bases at V and 2 bases at J; junction bases unmatched: 2. Germline V gives CDR1 WSHSY, CDR2 SAAADI. CDR3 region: CASWDRATDTQYF. The CDR3 coding sequence is TGCGCCAGCTGGGACAGGGCCACAGATACGCAGTATTTT.

In its sample, this clone was seen a few times. This sequence joins TRBV23-1 and TRBJ1-2; D might be TRBD1 (6 bases). TRBV23-1 is recorded as an ORF, its role being uncertain. V gave up 5 bases and J gave up 2 bases, with 15 bases separating them. The CDR3 runs 15 residues. The CDR3 region has the DNA TGCGCCAGCAGTGCTCGTGGACAGAGAAACTATGGCTACACCTTC. This gives the protein CASSARGQRNYGYTF.

With regard to this clone: No DNA is shown, since the ends of the CDR3 on it are uncertain; the CDR3 is the one TCRdb lists. The V gene is TRBV28, the J gene TRBJ2-5; the table calls TRBD1, which could not be checked here. Looked up from germline, CDR1 is MDHEN and CDR2 is SYDVKM. From its first to its last residue, the CDR3 has 15 amino acids. The CDR3 protein is CASSFRARAQETQYF.

V gene TRBV28 combines with J gene TRBJ1-1, with D perhaps matching TRBD1 (6 bases). The CDR3 sequence is 14 residues long. V was trimmed by 6 bases and J by 1 base, leaving 12 bases between them. CDR1 and CDR2 (germline): MDHEN, SYDVKM. The CDR3 here is CASRVLTGNTEAFF. CDR3 nucleotides: TGTGCCAGCAGGGTTCTGACAGGGAACACTGAAGCTTTCTTT.

This clone was seen only a few times. V is TRBV7-9 and J is TRBJ1-1; D unresolved. Germline CDR1 is SEHNR and CDR2 is FQNEAQ (reference sequence). Trimming took off 1 base at V and 6 bases at J, with 9 bases between the two ends. CDR3 length: 13 residues. The CDR3, as DNA: TGTGCCAGCAGCTTAGGCAGGTACGCTGAAGCTTTCTTT. Translating gives CASSLGRYAEAFF.

The sample holds one count of this clone. The chain recombines TRBV6-5 with TRBJ2-7; D perhaps matches TRBD1 (6 bases). CDR3 length: 13 residues. The V gene lost 6 bases and the J gene lost 2 bases, with 11 bases spanning the gap. Germline V gene sequence: CDR1 MNHEY, CDR2 SVGAGI. This CDR3 reads CASRAGAPYEQYV. CDR3 nucleotides: TGTGCCAGCAGAGCAGGGGCCCCCTACGAGCAGTACGTC.

This clone has more than one count but fewer than ten. The CDR3 spells CASSMEGPPGNTIYF. CDR3 nucleotides: TGTGCCAGCAGTATGGAGGGGCCCCCTGGAAACACCATATATTTT. This rearrangement joins TRBV3-1 (or the pseudogene TRBV3-2) to TRBJ1-3, with D perhaps TRBD1 (5 bases). Between the trimmed V and J ends, which lost 6 bases and 2 bases, there was a span of 14 bases. The CDR3 extends over 15 amino acids. Germline V lookup: CDR1 LGHDT, CDR2 YNNKEL (reference sequence).

The chain recombines TRBV29-1 with TRBJ1-2, with 9 bases that match TRBD1. This CDR3 contains 13 residues. The V segment lost 4 bases and the J segment 3 bases; nucleotides outside the gene matches: 3. Germline assignment: CDR1 SQVTM and CDR2 ANQGSEA. Here the CDR3 DNA reads TGCAGCGTTGCAACAGGGGGCGACTATGGCTACACCTTC. Protein: CSVATGGDYGYTF. Looking up the rest from reference TRBV29-1 and TRBJ1-2 gives the full variable domain: SAVISQKPSRDICQRGTSLTIQCQVDSQVTMMFWYRQQPGQSLTLIATANQGSEATYESGFVIDKFPISRPNLTFSTLTVSNMSPEDSSIYLCSVATGGDYGYTFGSGTRLTVV.